A single sample is the source of the 23 T cell receptor beta chains below, sequenced in a study of graft-versus-host responses after intestinal transplantation. Here immunoSEQ multiplex PCR was the method, and the copy in TCRdb shows in-frame clones only, minus some. The table has some 40,000 clones, about 90% seen once. Investigators treated the graft tissue so that it released intraepithelial and lamina propria lymphocytes. The starting material was ileum tissue, obtained around 190 days after intestinal transplant. The source is a human patient who received an intestinal transplant, so some T cells may come from the graft donor.

V usage is TRBV14 and J usage is TRBJ2-7; 9 positions agree with TRBD1. The V segment lost 2 bases and the J segment 4 bases; nucleotides outside the gene matches: 6. Germline-derived CDR1 and CDR2 are SGHDN and FVKESK. The CDR3 contains 15 residues. In DNA, the CDR3 is TGTGCCAGCAGCCAACTTACAGGGGGCCGTTACGAGCAGTACTTC. Its translation is CASSQLTGGRYEQYF.

This chain uses TRBV5-6 with TRBJ1-2; unclear D gene. V lost 0 bases and J lost 7, with 7 bases in between. Germline V lookup: CDR1 SGHDT, CDR2 YYEEEE. The CDR3 totals 12 residues. The CDR3 region is CASSLGERGYTF. DNA of the CDR3: TGTGCCAGCAGCTTGGGCGAGCGTGGCTACACCTTC.

This clone was found a few times. This sequence joins TRBV10-3 and TRBJ2-7; 8 bases map to TRBD1. The CDR3 is 16 amino acids. V shed 4 bases, J shed 3 bases, and the junction held 11 bases outside the gene matches. Germline CDR1 reads ENHRY; CDR2 reads SYGVKD. CDR3 residues: CAISGFRQGAIYEQYF. The CDR3 coding sequence is TGTGCCATCAGTGGATTTAGGCAGGGGGCTATCTACGAGCAGTACTTC.

This clone has only one observation. The chain couples TRBV5-1 to TRBJ2-7; perhaps TRBD1 as D (6 bases). V gave up 0 bases and J gave up 0 bases, with 10 bases separating them. CDR1 SGHRS and CDR2 YFSETQ come from the germline V gene. This CDR3 comprises 15 residues. In DNA form, the CDR3 reads TGCGCCAGCAGCTTGGGTGGGGGCAGCTCCTACGAGCAGTACTTC. Amino acid sequence: CASSLGGGSSYEQYF.

The rearrangement joins TRBV27 to TRBJ2-7, with D perhaps TRBD1 or TRBD2 (5 bases each). Germline CDR1 and CDR2: MNHEY and SMNVEV (reference sequence). V was cut by 7 bases and J by 0 bases, with 16 bases left in between. The CDR3 has 15 amino acids. CDR3 amino acids: CASIRGERGSYEQYF. CDR3 coding DNA: TGTGCCAGCATCCGAGGGGAAAGGGGCTCCTACGAGCAGTACTTC.

This clone has only a few counts. The V gene is TRBV6-5, the J gene TRBJ1-5; 7 bases are shared with TRBD1. The CDR3 sequence is 14 residues long. Germline assignment: CDR1 MNHEY and CDR2 SVGAGI. The ends lost 5 bases at V and 6 bases at J; junction bases unmatched: 7. The CDR3 region is CASSRRQGAQPQHF. In DNA, the CDR3 is TGTGCCAGCAGTCGGAGACAGGGTGCTCAGCCCCAGCATTTT.

The chain links TRBV7-9 to TRBJ1-1, with unresolved D. The CDR3 is 14 amino acids. The ends were cut back, 0 bases at V and 4 bases at J, with 9 bases in the middle. Germline V gives CDR1 SEHNR, CDR2 FQNEAQ (reference sequence). CDR3 bases: TGTGCCAGCAGCTTAGCTTCGGGCTTCACTGAAGCTTTCTTT. Translation: CASSLASGFTEAFF.

The CDR3 loop is CASSGRDRGYNQPQHF. The CDR3 nucleotides read TGTGCCAGCAGCGGGAGGGACAGGGGCTACAATCAGCCCCAGCATTTT. V and J are TRBV5-6 and TRBJ1-5, with 10 nucleotides matching TRBD1. CDR3 length: 16 residues. Germline loops: CDR1 SGHDT, CDR2 YYEEEE. The V and J ends lost 4 bases and 3 bases, in that order; junction bases with no gene match: 7.

J is TRBJ1-2 and V is TRBV27, with D possibly TRBD1 on 5 matching bases. CDR1 MNHEY and CDR2 SMNVEV come from the germline V gene (reference sequence). The germline V and J ends were trimmed by 3 bases and 7 bases, with 12 bases remaining between them. This CDR3 region has 13 residues. CDR3 sequence (DNA): TGTGCCAGCAGTTTTGGCCGGGGGTTTGGCTACACCTTC. Encoded protein: CASSFGRGFGYTF.

The sample holds one count of this clone. The rearrangement joins TRBV10-3 to TRBJ2-7; maybe TRBD1 (5 bases). V was trimmed by 6 bases and J by 1 base, leaving 19 bases between them. Germline-derived CDR1 and CDR2 are ENHRY and SYGVKD. This CDR3 is 16 amino acids long. In DNA, the CDR3 is TGTGCCATCAGACCGACAGAAGGTGTAGGTTCCTACGAGCAGTACTTC. It specifies CAIRPTEGVGSYEQYF.

The rearrangement joins TRBV15 to TRBJ2-5; TRBD1 agrees at 8 bases. V dropped 0 bases and J dropped 5; count of bases not matched to a gene: 5. This CDR3 spans 15 amino acids. Germline V gene lookup returns CDR1 LNHNV and CDR2 YYDKDF (reference sequence). The CDR3 nucleotides are TGTGCCACCAGCAGAGATCCAGGGGGCGCGGAGACCCAGTACTTC. The encoded protein is CATSRDPGGAETQYF.

This clone occurred once. The CDR3 DNA is TGTGCCAGCAGTCCTAACCCTAGGACAGCGTATAGATATGGCTACACCTTC. Translating it yields CASSPNPRTAYRYGYTF. V and J are TRBV28 and TRBJ1-2; maybe TRBD1 (6 bases). The length of the CDR3 is 17 residues. CDR1 is MDHEN and CDR2 is SYDVKM in the germline V gene. V was trimmed by 5 bases and J by 5 bases, leaving 24 bases between them.

The CDR3 here is CATSRVGSTDTQYF. The CDR3 DNA reads TGTGCCACCAGCAGAGTAGGCAGCACAGATACGCAGTATTTT. This chain uses TRBV15 with TRBJ2-3; D is undetermined. Trimming shortened V by 1 base and J by 0 bases, and 5 bases separated the two germline ends. Germline loops: CDR1 LNHNV, CDR2 YYDKDF (reference sequence). The CDR3 runs 14 residues.

This sequence joins TRBV5-8 and TRBJ1-2; D unclear. Germline V CDR1 and CDR2: SGHTS, YDEGEE. This CDR3 comprises 10 residues. V lost 4 bases, J lost 8 bases, and 6 bases lay in between. This CDR3 is CASSIRGYTF. CDR3 coding DNA: TGTGCCAGCAGCATTCGGGGCTACACCTTC.

J is TRBJ1-5 and V is TRBV6-5; D unclear. Trimming removed 8 bases from V and 0 bases from J, with 11 bases in between. This CDR3 spans 14 amino acids. The germline gives CDR1 MNHEY, CDR2 SVGAGI. This CDR3 reads CASLADYSNQPQHF. The CDR3 DNA reads as TGTGCCAGCTTGGCGGATTATAGCAATCAGCCCCAGCATTTT.

This clone was recorded once. This chain links TRBV6-5 with TRBJ2-5; 10 bases align to TRBD2. V lost 2 bases to trimming and J lost 5 bases; unmatched junction nucleotides: 8. The germline V gene encodes CDR1 MNHEY and CDR2 SVGAGI. The length of the CDR3 is 16 residues. In DNA form, the CDR3 reads TGTGCCAGCAGTTACGGGGCTAGCGGGAGCTGGGAGACCCAGTACTTC. The encoded protein is CASSYGASGSWETQYF.

This chain joins TRBV11-3 and TRBJ2-4; D ambiguous. Per germline, CDR1 SGHNT and CDR2 YENEEA. V shed 5 bases and J shed 2 bases, with 13 bases lying between them. The CDR3 is made up of 15 amino acids. The CDR3 DNA reads as TGTGCCAGCAGCGAAGGTGGTGTGACCAAAAACATTCAGTACTTC. This gives the protein CASSEGGVTKNIQYF.

The chain uses TRBV2 and TRBJ2-3, with D hard to call. V was cut by 0 bases and J by 4 bases, with 5 bases left in between. In germline, CDR1 is SNHLY, CDR2 FYNNEI. The CDR3 covers 13 residues. CDR3 region: CASSEAGADTQYF. CDR3 coding DNA: TGTGCCAGCAGTGAAGCTGGCGCAGATACGCAGTATTTT.

The rearrangement uses TRBV5-1 and TRBJ2-5, with 10 bases identical to TRBD1. Germline CDR1 and CDR2: SGHRS and YFSETQ. This CDR3 has 15 residues. J was trimmed by 4 bases and V by 4 bases; bases with no gene match: 7. CDR3 bases: TGCGCCAGCAGCCGCGACAGGGGGCAGGGAGAGACCCAGTACTTC. This codes for CASSRDRGQGETQYF.

The CDR3 DNA reads TGTGCCAGCAGCCCACCCGGGTCGCTAAGGCAGCCCCAGCATTTT. It codes for CASSPPGSLRQPQHF. The chain has TRBV7-2 and TRBJ1-5; no definite D call. The germline V gene has CDR1 SGHTA and CDR2 FQGNSA. The CDR3 runs to 15 residues. The germline V and J ends were trimmed by 5 bases and 7 bases, with 18 bases remaining between them.

This clone was counted between two and nine times. The J gene is TRBJ1-1, the V gene TRBV27; TRBD1 might be the D (5 bases). Trimming took 8 bases from V and 1 from J, leaving 14 bases between them. CDR1 and CDR2 from the germline V gene are MNHEY and SMNVEV (reference sequence). The CDR3 covers 14 residues. CDR3 protein: CASRRGGANTEAFF. The CDR3 nucleotides read TGTGCCAGCCGGCGCGGTGGGGCGAACACTGAAGCTTTCTTT.

This clone showed up just a few times. The gene calls are TRBV19 and TRBJ1-5, with 7 bases matching TRBD1. Germline V gene lookup returns CDR1 LNHDA and CDR2 SQIVND (reference sequence). J was trimmed by 4 bases and V by 3 bases; bases with no gene match: 12. CDR3 length equals 17 residues. The CDR3 loop is CASSIGIPGGQNQPQHF. The CDR3, as DNA: TGTGCCAGTAGTATCGGGATCCCGGGGGGACAGAATCAGCCCCAGCATTTT.

The genes are TRBV5-1 and TRBJ2-7; 9 bases line up with TRBD1. The V gene end was trimmed by 2 bases and the J gene end by 4 bases; junction bases not matched to a gene: 4. Germline lookup yields CDR1 SGHRS and CDR2 YFSETQ. The CDR3 sequence is 14 residues long. CDR3 sequence reads: CASSFKQGAYEQYF. In nucleotides, the CDR3 is TGCGCCAGCAGCTTCAAACAGGGGGCTTACGAGCAGTACTTC.